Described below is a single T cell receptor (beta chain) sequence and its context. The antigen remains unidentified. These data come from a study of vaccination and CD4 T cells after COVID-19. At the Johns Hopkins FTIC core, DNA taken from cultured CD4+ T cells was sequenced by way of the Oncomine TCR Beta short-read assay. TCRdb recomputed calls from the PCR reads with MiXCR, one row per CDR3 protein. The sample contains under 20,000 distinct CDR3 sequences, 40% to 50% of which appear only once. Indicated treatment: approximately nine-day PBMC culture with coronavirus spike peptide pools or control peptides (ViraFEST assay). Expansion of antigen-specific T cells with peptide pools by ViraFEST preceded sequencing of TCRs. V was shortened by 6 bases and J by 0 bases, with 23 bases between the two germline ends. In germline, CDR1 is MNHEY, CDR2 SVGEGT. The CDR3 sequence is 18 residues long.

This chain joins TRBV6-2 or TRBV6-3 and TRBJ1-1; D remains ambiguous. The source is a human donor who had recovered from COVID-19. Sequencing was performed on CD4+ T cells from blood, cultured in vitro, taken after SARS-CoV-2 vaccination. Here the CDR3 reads CASSPLSPGPIMNTEAFF. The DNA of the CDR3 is TGTGCCAGCAGCCCCTTATCGCCCGGACCTATTATGAACACTGAAGCTTTCTTT.